This T cell receptor beta chain comes out of a study of PD-1 blockade in classical Hodgkin lymphoma. To note about this clone: Antigen unknown.

Sequenced by immunoSEQ multiplex PCR; TCRdb stores in-frame clones only, minus some. Of just under 20,000 clones in the sample, roughly three quarters were seen once. Germline CDR1 and CDR2: KGHSH and LQKENI. The CDR3 contains 13 residues. Trimming cost V 5 bases and J 6 bases, with 12 bases left between them. The study, taken as a whole, reports: Healthy donors were reported to have higher baseline TCR diversity than newly diagnosed patients. Complete responders' diversity at baseline resembled that of newly diagnosed patients.

Time point indicated: cycle 4 day 1 (C4D1), after about 6 weeks of nivolumab. All trial patients relapsed after autologous stem cell transplantation. The sample was peripheral blood mononuclear cells (PBMCs), taken before the fourth cycle of nivolumab. The clonotype comes from a human donor with classical Hodgkin lymphoma. The rearrangement uses TRBV18 and TRBJ2-3, with no clear D. The chain's CDR3 is CASSALAMDTQYF. CDR3 in DNA: TGTGCCAGCTCAGCTTTGGCAATGGATACGCAGTATTTT.